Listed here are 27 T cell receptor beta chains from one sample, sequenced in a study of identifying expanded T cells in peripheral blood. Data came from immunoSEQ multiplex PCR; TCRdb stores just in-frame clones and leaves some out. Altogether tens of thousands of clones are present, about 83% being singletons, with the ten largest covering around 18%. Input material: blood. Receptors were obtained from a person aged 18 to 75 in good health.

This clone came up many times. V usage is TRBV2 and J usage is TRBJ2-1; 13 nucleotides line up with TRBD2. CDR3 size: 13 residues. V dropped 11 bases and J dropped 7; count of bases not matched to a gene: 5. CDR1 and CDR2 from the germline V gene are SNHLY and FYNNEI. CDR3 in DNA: TGTGCCGGAGGACTAGCGGGAGAGAATGAGCAGTTCTTC. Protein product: CAGGLAGENEQFF. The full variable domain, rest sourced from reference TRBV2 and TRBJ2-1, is EPEVTQTPSHQVTQMGQEVILRCVPISNHLYFYWYRQILGQKVEFLVSFYNNEISEKSEIFDDQFSVERPDGSNFTLKIRSTKLEDSAMYFCAGGLAGENEQFFGPGTRLTVL.

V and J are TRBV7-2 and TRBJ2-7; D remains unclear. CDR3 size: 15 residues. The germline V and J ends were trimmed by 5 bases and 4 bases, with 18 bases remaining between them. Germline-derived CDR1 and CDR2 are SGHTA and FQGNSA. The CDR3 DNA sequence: TGTGCCAGCAGCCCTCAGGAAACCAGAACTTACGAGCAGTACTTC. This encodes CASSPQETRTYEQYF.

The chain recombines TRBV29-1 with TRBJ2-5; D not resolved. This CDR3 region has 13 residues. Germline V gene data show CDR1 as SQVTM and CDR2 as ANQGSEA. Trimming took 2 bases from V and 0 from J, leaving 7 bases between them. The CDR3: CSVEYLYQETQYF. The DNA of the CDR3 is TGCAGCGTTGAATATTTGTACCAAGAGACCCAGTACTTC.

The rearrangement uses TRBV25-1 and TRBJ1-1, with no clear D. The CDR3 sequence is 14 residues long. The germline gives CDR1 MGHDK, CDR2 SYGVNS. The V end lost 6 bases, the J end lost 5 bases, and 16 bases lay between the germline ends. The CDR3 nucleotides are TGTGCCAGCAGCAATCGGGGTTTTTGGACTGAAGCTTTCTTT. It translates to CASSNRGFWTEAFF.

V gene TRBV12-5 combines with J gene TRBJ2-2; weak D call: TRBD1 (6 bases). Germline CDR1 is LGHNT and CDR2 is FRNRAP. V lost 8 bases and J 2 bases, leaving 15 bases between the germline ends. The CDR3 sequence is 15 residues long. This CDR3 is CASSPGTTNTGELFF. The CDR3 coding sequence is TGTGCTAGTTCTCCCGGGACAACTAACACCGGGGAGCTGTTTTTT.

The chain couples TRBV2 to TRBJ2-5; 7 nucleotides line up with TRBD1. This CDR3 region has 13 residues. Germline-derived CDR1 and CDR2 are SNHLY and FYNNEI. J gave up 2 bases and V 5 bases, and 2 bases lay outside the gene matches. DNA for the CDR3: TGTGCCAGCAGTTACAGGGGACAAGAGACCCAGTACTTC. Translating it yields CASSYRGQETQYF.

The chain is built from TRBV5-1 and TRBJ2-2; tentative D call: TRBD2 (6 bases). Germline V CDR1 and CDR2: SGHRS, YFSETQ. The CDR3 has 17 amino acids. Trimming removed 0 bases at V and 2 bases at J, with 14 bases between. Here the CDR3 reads CASSLGGGAPNTGELFF. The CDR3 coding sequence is TGCGCCAGCAGCTTGGGTGGCGGGGCGCCTAACACCGGGGAGCTGTTTTTT.

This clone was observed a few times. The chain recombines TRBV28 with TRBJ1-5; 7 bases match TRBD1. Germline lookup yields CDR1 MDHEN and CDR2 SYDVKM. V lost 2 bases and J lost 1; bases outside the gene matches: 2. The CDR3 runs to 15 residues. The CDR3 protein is CASSLRTGSNQPQHF. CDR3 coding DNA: TGTGCCAGCAGTTTACGGACAGGAAGCAATCAGCCCCAGCATTTT. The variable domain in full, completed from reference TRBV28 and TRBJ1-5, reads DVKVTQSSRYLVKRTGEKVFLECVQDMDHENMFWYRQDPGLGLRLIYFSYDVKMKEKGDIPEGYSVSREKKERFSLILESASTNQTSMYLCASSLRTGSNQPQHFGDGTRLSIL.

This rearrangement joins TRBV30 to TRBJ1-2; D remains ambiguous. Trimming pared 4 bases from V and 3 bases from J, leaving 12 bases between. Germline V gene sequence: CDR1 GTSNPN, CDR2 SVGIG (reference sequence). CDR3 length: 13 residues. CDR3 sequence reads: CAWNPQDDYGYTF. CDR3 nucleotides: TGTGCCTGGAACCCCCAGGATGACTATGGCTACACCTTC.

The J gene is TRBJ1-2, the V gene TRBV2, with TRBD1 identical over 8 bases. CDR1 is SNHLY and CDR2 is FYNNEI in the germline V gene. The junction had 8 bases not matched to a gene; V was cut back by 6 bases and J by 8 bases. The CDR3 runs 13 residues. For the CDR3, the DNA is TGTGCCAGCAGCCGTCAGGGGGCGTCCGGCTACACCTTC. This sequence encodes CASSRQGASGYTF.

CDR3 loop: CAWLRLGGETQYF. Written as DNA, the CDR3 is TGTGCCTGGCTACGACTGGGGGGAGAGACCCAGTACTTC. The chain joins TRBV30 to TRBJ2-5; weak D call: TRBD2 (6 bases). Trimming shortened V by 5 bases and J by 4 bases, and 14 bases separated the two germline ends. This CDR3 region has 13 residues. Germline lookup yields CDR1 GTSNPN and CDR2 SVGIG (reference sequence).

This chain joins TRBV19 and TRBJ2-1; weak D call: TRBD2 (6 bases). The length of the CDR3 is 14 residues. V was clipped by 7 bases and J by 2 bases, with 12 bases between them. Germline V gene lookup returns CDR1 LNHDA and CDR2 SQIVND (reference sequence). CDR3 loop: CASKEGSAYNEQFF. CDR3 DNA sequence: TGTGCCAGTAAGGAGGGGAGCGCCTACAATGAGCAGTTCTTC.

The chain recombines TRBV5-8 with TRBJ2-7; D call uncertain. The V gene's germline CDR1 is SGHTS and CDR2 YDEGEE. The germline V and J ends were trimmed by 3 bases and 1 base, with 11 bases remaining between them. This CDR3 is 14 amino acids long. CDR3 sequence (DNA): TGTGCCAGCAGCTCTTTTGGGGTATCCTACGAGCAGTACTTC. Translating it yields CASSSFGVSYEQYF. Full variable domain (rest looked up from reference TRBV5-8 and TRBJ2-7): EAGVTQSPTHLIKTRGQQATLRCSPISGHTSVYWYQQALGLGLQFLLWYDEGEERNRGNFPPRFSGRQFPNYSSELNVNALELEDSALYLCASSSFGVSYEQYFGPGTRLTVT.

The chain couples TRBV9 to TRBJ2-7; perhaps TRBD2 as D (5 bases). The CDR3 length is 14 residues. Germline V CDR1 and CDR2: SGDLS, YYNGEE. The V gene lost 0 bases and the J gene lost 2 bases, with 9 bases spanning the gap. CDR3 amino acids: CASSVGGLTYEQYF. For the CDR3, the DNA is TGTGCCAGCAGCGTAGGCGGGCTAACCTACGAGCAGTACTTC.

The CDR3 protein is CASSLESSPLYNEQFF. CDR3 DNA sequence: TGCGCCAGCAGCTTGGAATCTAGTCCCTTATACAATGAGCAGTTCTTC. The rearrangement links TRBV5-1 to TRBJ2-1; no clear D. Looked up from germline, CDR1 is SGHRS and CDR2 is YFSETQ. This CDR3 has 16 residues. V was shortened by 0 bases and J by 4 bases, with 14 bases between the two germline ends. The full variable domain, its missing parts supplied by reference TRBV5-1 and TRBJ2-1, is KAGVTQTPRYLIKTRGQQVTLSCSPISGHRSVSWYQQTPGQGLQFLFEYFSETQRNKGNFPGRFSGRQFSNSRSEMNVSTLELGDSALYLCASSLESSPLYNEQFFGPGTRLTVL.

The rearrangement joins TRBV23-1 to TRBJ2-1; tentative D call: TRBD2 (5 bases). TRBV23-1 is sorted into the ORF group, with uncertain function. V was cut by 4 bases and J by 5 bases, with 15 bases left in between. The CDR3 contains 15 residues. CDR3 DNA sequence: TGCGCCAGCAGTCGCGACCCGGAACTAGACAATGAGCAGTTCTTC. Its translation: CASSRDPELDNEQFF.

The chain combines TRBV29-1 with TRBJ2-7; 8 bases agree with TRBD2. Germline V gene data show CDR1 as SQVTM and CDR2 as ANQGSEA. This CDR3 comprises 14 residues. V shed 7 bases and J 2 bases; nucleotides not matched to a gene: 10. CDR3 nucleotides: TGCAGCGCCAGATCAACTAGCGGTCCCTACGAGCAGTACTTC. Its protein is CSARSTSGPYEQYF.

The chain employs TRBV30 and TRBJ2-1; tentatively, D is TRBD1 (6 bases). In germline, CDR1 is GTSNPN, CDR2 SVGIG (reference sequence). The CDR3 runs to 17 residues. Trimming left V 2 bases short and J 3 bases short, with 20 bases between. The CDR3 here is CAWSNYGDTSRYNEQFF. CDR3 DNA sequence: TGTGCCTGGAGTAACTATGGGGACACTTCGCGCTACAATGAGCAGTTCTTC. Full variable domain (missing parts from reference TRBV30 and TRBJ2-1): SQTIHQWPATLVQPVGSPLSLECTVEGTSNPNLYWYRQAAGRGLQLLFYSVGIGQISSEVPQNLSASRPQDRQFILSSKKLLLSDSGFYLCAWSNYGDTSRYNEQFFGPGTRLTVL.

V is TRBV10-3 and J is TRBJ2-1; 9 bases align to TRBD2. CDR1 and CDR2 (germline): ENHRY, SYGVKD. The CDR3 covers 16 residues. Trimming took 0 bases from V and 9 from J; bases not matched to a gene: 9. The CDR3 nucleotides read TGTGCCATCAGTGAGTCGTCGGGTAGCGGGAGCGGTGAGCAGTTCTTC. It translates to CAISESSGSGSGEQFF.

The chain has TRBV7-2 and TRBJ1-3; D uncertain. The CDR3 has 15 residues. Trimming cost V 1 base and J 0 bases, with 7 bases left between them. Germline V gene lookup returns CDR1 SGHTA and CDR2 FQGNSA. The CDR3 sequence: CASSLETGSGNTIYF. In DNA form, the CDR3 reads TGTGCCAGCAGCTTAGAGACTGGCTCTGGAAACACCATATATTTT.

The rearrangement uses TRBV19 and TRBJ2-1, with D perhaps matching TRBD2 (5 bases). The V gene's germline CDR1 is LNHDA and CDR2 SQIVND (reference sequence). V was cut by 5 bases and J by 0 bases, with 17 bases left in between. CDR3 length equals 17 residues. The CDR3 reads CASSLSRDLSSYNEQFF. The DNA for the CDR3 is TGTGCCAGTAGTCTTAGCCGGGATCTCAGCTCCTACAATGAGCAGTTCTTC.

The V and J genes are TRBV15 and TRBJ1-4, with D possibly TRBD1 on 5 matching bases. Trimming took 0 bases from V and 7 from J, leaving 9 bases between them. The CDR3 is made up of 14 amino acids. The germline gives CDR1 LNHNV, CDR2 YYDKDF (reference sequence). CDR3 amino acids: CATSRERGPEKLFF. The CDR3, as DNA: TGTGCCACCAGCAGAGAAAGGGGCCCTGAAAAACTGTTTTTT.

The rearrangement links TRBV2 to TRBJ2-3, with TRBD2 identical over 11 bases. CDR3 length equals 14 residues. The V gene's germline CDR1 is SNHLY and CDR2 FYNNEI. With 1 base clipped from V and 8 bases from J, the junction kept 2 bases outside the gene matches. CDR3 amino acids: CASSEVLAGGTQYF. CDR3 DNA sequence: TGTGCCAGCAGTGAAGTTCTAGCGGGAGGTACGCAGTATTTT.

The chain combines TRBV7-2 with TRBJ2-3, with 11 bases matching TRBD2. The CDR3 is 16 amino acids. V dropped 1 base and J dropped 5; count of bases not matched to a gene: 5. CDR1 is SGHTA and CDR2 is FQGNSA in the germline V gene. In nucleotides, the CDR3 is TGTGCCAGCAGCTTAGGGCTAGCGGGAGGTGGAGATACGCAGTATTTT. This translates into CASSLGLAGGGDTQYF.

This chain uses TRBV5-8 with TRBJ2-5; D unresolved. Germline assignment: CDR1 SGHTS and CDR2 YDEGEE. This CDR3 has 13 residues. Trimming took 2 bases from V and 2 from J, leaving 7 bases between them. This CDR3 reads CASSLRFQETQYF. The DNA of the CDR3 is TGTGCCAGCAGCTTACGATTTCAAGAGACCCAGTACTTC.

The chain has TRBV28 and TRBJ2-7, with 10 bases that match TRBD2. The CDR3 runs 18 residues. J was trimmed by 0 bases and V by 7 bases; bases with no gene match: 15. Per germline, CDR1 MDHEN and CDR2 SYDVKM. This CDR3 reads CASITSGTLTHSSYEQYF. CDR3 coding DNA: TGTGCCAGCATCACTAGCGGGACTCTTACGCATAGCTCCTACGAGCAGTACTTC.

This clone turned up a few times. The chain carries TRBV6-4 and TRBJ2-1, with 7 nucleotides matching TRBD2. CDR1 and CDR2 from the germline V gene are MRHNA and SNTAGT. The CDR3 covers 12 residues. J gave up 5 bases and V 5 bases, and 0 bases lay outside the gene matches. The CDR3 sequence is CASSSGNNEQFF. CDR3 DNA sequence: TGTGCCAGCAGTAGCGGGAACAATGAGCAGTTCTTC.